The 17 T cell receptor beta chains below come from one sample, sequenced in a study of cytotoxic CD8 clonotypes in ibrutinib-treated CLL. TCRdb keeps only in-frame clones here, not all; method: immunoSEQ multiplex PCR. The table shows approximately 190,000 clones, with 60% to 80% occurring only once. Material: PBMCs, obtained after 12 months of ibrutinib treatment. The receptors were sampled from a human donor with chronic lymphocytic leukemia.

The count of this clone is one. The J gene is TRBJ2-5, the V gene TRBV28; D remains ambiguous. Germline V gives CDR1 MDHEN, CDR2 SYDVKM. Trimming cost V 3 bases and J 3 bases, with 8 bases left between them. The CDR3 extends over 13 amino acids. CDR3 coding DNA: TGTGCCAGCAGTTTGGGCAGCAAAGAGACCCAGTACTTC. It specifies CASSLGSKETQYF.

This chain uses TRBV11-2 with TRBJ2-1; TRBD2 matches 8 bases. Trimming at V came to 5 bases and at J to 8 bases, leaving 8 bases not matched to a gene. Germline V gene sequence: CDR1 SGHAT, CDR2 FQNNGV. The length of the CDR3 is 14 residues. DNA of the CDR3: TGTGCCAGCAGCCGCACGGGGGGGTTCGATGAGCAGTTCTTC. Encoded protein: CASSRTGGFDEQFF.

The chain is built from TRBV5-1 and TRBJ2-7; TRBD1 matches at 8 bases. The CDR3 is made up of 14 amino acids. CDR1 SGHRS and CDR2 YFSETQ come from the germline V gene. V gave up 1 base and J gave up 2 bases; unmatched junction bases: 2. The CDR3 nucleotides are TGCGCCAGCAGCTTGTGGGACAGGACCTACGAGCAGTACTTC. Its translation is CASSLWDRTYEQYF.

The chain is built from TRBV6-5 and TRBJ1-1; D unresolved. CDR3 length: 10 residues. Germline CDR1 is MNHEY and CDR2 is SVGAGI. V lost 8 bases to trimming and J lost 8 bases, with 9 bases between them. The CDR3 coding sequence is TGTGCCAGCGGACTTAAGGAAGCTTTCTTT. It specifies CASGLKEAFF.

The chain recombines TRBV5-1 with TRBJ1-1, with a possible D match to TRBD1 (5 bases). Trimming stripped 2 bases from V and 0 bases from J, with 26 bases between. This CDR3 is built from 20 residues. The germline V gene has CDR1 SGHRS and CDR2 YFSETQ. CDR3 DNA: TGCGCCAGCAGCTTCGTCCCCTCTAACAGGCAGTCGTCTGTGAACACTGAAGCTTTCTTT. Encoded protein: CASSFVPSNRQSSVNTEAFF.

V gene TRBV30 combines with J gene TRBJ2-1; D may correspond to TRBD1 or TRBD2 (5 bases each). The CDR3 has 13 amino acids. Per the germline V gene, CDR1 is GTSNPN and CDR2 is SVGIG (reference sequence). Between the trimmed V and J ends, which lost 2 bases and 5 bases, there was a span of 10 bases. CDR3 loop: CAWSRGEHNEQFF. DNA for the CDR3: TGTGCCTGGAGTAGAGGGGAACACAATGAGCAGTTCTTC.

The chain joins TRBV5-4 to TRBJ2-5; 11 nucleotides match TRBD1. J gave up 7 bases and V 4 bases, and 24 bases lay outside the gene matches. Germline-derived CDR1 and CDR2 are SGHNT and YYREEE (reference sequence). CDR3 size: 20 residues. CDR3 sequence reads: CASSTRGRTTGTGGSGTQYF. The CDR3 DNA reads TGTGCCAGCAGCACCCGGGGTCGAACGACCGGGACAGGGGGATCGGGGACCCAGTACTTC.

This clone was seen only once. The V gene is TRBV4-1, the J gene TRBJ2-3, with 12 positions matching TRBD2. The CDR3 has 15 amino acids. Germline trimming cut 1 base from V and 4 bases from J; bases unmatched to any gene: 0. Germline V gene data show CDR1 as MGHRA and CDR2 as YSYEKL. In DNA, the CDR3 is TGCGCCAGCAGCCAAGGACTAGCGGGAGCAGATACGCAGTATTTT. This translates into CASSQGLAGADTQYF.

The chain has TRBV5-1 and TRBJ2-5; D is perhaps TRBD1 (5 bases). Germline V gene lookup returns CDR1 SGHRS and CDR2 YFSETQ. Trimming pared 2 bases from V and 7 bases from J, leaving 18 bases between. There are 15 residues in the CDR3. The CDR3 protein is CASSFGQAGQGTQYF. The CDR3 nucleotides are TGCGCCAGCAGCTTCGGGCAGGCCGGCCAGGGGACCCAGTACTTC.

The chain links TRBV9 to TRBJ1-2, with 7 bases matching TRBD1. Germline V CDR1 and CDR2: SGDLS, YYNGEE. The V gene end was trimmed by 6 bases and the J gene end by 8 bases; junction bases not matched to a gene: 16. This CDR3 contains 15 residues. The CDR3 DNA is TGTGCCAGCACGACAGAGCCGGGACAGCCTACCGGCTACACCTTC. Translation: CASTTEPGQPTGYTF.

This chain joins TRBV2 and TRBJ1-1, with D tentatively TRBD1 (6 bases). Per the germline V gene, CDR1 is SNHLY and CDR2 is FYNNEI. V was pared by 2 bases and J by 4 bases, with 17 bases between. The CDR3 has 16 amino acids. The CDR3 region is CASSEIMGGRGTEAFF. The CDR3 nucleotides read TGTGCCAGCAGTGAAATAATGGGGGGGCGAGGCACTGAAGCTTTCTTT. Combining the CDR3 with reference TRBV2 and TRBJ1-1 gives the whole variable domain EPEVTQTPSHQVTQMGQEVILRCVPISNHLYFYWYRQILGQKVEFLVSFYNNEISEKSEIFDDQFSVERPDGSNFTLKIRSTKLEDSAMYFCASSEIMGGRGTEAFFGQGTRLTVV.

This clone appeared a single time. CDR3 loop: CASRWVWQANYGYTF. The CDR3 DNA sequence: TGTGCCAGCAGATGGGTTTGGCAAGCAAACTATGGCTACACCTTC. V and J are TRBV28 and TRBJ1-2; D unresolved. The V end lost 6 bases, the J end lost 2 bases, and 16 bases lay between the germline ends. This CDR3 contains 15 residues. Per germline, CDR1 MDHEN and CDR2 SYDVKM.

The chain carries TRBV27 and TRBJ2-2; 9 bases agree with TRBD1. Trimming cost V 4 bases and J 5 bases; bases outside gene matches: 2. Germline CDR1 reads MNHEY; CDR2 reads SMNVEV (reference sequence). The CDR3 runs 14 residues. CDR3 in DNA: TGTGCCAGCAGTTACAGGGGGCCGACCGGGGAGCTGTTTTTT. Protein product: CASSYRGPTGELFF.

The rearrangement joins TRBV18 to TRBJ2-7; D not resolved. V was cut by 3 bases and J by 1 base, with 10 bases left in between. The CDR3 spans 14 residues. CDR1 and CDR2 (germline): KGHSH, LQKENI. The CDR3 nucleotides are TGTGCCAGCTCACCGAACATGGATTCCTACGAGCAGTACTTC. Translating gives CASSPNMDSYEQYF.

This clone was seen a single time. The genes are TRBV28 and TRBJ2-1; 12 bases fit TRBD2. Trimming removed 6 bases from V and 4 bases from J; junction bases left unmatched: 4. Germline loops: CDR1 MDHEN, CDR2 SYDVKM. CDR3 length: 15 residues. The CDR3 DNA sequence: TGTGCCAGCAGGCCTCTAGCGGGAGGGTACAATGAGCAGTTCTTC. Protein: CASRPLAGGYNEQFF.

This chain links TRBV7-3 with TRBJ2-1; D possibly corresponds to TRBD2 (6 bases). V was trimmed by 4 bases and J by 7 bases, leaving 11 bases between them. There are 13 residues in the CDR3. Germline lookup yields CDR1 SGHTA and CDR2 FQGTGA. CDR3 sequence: CASSSPGGNEQFF. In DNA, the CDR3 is TGTGCCAGCAGCTCGCCAGGAGGGAATGAGCAGTTCTTC.

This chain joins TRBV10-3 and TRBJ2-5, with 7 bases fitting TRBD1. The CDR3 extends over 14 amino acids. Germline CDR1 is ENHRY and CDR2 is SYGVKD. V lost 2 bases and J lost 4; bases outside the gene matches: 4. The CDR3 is CAISEDRAGETQYF. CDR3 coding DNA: TGTGCCATCAGTGAGGACAGGGCGGGAGAGACCCAGTACTTC.